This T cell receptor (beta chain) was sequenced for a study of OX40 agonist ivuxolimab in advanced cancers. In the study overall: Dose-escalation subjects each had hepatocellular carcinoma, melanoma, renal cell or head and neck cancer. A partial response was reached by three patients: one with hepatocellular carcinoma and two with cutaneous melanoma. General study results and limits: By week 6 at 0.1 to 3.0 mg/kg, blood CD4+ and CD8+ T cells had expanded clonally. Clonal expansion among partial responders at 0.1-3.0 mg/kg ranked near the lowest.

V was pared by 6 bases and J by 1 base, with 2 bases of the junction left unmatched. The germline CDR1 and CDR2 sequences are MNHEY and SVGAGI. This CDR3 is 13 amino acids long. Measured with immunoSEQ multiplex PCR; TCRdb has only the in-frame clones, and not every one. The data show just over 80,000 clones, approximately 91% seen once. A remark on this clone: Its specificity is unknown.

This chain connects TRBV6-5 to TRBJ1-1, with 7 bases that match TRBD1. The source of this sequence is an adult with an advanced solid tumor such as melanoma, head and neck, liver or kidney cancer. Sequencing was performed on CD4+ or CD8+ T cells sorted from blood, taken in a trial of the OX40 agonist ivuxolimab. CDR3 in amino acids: CASSRDRNTEAFF. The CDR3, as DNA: TGTGCCAGCAGCCGGGACAGGAACACTGAAGCTTTCTTT.